The TCR beta chain under discussion was sequenced for a study of long-term antiretroviral therapy in people with HIV. The overall study: The earliest samples predate the 2015 immediate-ART recommendation by about a decade.

Worth noting for this clone: Its antigen is not known.

Whole-study findings and limits: Clones with expansion before ART led the repertoire at all time points.

With V trimmed by 7 bases and J by 6 bases, 8 bases remained unmatched. There are 13 residues in the CDR3. Germline CDR1 reads MNHEY; CDR2 reads SVGAGI. At the survey level, the v3.0 immunoSEQ assay was run. The protocol was immunoSEQ multiplex PCR, while the TCRdb copy is restricted to in-frame clones and leaves out a portion. The data show under 35,000 clones, about 93% seen once. Held in samples before DNA extraction were 1-10 million cryopreserved PBMC. The sample in question was unsorted PBMCs, obtained 5 to 5.5 years after starting antiretroviral therapy. The chain joins TRBV6-5 to TRBJ1-1; 7 nucleotides agree with TRBD1. The source of this sequence is a woman aged 45-65 years with HIV. CDR3 DNA sequence: TGTGCCAGCACCCATGACAGGGCCCCTGAAGCTTTCTTT. Protein sequence: CASTHDRAPEAFF.